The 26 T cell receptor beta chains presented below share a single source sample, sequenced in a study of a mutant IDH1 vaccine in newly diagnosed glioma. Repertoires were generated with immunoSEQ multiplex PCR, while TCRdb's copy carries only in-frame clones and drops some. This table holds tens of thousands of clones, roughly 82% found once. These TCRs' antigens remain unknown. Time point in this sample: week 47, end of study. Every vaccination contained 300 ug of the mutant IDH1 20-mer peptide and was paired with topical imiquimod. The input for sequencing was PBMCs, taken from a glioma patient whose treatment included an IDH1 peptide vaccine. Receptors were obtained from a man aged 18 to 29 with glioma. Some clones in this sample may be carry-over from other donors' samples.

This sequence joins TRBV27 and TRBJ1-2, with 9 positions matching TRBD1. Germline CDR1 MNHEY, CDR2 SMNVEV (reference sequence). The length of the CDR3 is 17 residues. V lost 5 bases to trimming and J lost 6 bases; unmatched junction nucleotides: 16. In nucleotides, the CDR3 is TGTGCCAGCAGTGATTACCCCGGGACAGGGAGAAAGAATGGCTACACCTTC. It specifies CASSDYPGTGRKNGYTF.

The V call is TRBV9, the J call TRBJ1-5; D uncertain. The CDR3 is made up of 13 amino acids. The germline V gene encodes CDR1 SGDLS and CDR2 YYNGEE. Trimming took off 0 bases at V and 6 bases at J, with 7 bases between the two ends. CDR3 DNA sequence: TGTGCCAGCAGCGTAGAAGGGATTCAGCCCCAGCATTTT. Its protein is CASSVEGIQPQHF.

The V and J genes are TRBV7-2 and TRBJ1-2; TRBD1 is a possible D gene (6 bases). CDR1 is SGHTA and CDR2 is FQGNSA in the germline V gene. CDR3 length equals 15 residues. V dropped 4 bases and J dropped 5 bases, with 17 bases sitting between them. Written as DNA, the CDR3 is TGTGCCAGCAGCTCAGGAGGGACACCGGGATATGGCTACACCTTC. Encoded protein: CASSSGGTPGYGYTF.

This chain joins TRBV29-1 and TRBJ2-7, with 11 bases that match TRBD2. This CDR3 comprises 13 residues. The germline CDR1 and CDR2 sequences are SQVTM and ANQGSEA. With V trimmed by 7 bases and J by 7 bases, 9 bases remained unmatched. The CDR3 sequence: CSAGGLAAQEQYF. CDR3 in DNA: TGCAGCGCCGGGGGACTAGCGGCCCAAGAGCAGTACTTC.

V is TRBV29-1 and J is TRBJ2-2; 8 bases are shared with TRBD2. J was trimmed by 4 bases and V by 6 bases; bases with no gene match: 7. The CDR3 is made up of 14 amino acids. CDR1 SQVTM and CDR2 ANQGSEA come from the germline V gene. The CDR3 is CSVAGSGSTGELFF. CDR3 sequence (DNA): TGCAGCGTCGCGGGGAGCGGGAGCACCGGGGAGCTGTTTTTT.

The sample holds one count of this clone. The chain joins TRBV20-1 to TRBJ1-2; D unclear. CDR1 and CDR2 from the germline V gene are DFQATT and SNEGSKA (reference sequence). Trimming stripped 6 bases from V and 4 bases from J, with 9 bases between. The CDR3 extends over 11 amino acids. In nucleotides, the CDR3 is TGCAGTGCCATGGACGGCTATGGCTACACCTTC. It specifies CSAMDGYGYTF.

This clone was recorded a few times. Here the CDR3 DNA reads TGTGCCTGGAGTGTTGGGCGCAATCAGCCCCAGCATTTT. The encoded protein is CAWSVGRNQPQHF. The gene calls are TRBV30 and TRBJ1-5; D is uncertain. The CDR3 totals 13 residues. Germline V CDR1 and CDR2: GTSNPN, SVGIG (reference sequence). V lost 0 bases to trimming and J lost 2 bases, with 5 bases between them.

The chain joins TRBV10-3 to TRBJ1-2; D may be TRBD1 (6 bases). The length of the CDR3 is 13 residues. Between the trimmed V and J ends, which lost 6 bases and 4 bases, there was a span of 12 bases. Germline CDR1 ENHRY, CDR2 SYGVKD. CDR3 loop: CAIRDSLGYGYTF. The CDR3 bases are TGTGCCATCAGGGACAGCCTAGGCTATGGCTACACCTTC.

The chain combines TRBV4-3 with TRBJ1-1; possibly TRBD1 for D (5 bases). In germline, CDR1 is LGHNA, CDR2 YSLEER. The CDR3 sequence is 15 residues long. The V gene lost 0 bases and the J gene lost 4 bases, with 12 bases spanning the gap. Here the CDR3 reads CASSQERGDTTEAFF. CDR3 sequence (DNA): TGCGCCAGCAGCCAAGAGAGGGGCGATACCACTGAAGCTTTCTTT.

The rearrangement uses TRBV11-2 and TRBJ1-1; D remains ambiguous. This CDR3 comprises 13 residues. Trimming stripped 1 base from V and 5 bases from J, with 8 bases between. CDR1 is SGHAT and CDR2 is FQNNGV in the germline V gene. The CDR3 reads CASSLGAQTEAFF. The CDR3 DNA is TGTGCCAGCAGCTTAGGGGCCCAAACTGAAGCTTTCTTT. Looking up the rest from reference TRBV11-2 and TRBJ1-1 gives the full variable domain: EAGVAQSPRYKIIEKRQSVAFWCNPISGHATLYWYQQILGQGPKLLIQFQNNGVVDDSQLPKDRFSAERLKGVDSTLKIQPAKLEDSAVYLCASSLGAQTEAFFGQGTRLTVV.

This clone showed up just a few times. The CDR3: CASSLHMNTEAFF. DNA of the CDR3: TGTGCCAGCAGCTTACATATGAACACTGAAGCTTTCTTT. V gene TRBV11-2 combines with J gene TRBJ1-1; D is unresolved. Trimming shortened V by 2 bases and J by 0 bases, and 4 bases separated the two germline ends. Germline V gene sequence: CDR1 SGHAT, CDR2 FQNNGV. This CDR3 has 13 amino acids.

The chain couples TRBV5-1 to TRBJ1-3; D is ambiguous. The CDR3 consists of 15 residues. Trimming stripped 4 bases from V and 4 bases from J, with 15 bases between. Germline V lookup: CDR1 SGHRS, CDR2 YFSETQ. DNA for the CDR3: TGCGCCAGCAGCCGGTTGGAGGGTCCAGGAAACACCATATATTTT. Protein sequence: CASSRLEGPGNTIYF.

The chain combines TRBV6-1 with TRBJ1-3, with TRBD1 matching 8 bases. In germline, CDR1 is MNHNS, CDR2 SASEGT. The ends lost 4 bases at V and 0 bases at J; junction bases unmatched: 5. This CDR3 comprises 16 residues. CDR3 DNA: TGTGCCAGCAGTGTATACAGGGGGAACTCTGGAAACACCATATATTTT. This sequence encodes CASSVYRGNSGNTIYF.

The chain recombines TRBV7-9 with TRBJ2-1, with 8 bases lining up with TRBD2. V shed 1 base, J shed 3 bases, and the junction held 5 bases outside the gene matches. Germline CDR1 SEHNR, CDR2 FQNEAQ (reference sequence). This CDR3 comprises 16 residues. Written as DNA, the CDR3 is TGTGCCAGCAGCTTAGAAGCGGGGGCCCGCTACAATGAGCAGTTCTTC. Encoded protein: CASSLEAGARYNEQFF.

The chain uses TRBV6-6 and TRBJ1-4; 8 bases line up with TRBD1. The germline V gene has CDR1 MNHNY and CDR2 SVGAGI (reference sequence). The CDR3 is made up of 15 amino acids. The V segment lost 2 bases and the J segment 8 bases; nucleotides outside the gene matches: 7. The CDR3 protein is CASSYLPGGLEKLFF. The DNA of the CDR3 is TGTGCCAGCAGTTACCTTCCAGGGGGCCTAGAAAAACTGTTTTTT.

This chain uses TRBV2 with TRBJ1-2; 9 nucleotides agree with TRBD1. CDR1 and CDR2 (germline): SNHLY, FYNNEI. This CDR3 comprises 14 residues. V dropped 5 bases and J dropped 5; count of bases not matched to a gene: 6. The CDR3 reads CASSPTGTGYGYTF. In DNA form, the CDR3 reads TGTGCCAGCAGTCCCACCGGGACAGGGTATGGCTACACCTTC.

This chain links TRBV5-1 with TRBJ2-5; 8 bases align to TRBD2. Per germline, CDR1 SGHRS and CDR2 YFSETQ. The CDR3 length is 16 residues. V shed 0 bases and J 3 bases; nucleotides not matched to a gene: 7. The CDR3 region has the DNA TGCGCCAGCAGCTTGGCCAGATTGACTAGCGAAGAGACCCAGTACTTC. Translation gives CASSLARLTSEETQYF.

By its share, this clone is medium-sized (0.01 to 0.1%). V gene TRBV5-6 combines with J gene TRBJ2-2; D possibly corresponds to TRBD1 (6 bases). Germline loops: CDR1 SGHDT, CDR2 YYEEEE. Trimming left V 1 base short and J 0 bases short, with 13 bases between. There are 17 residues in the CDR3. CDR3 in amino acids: CASSLLPDSANTGELFF. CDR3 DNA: TGTGCCAGCAGCTTGTTACCGGACAGCGCGAACACCGGGGAGCTGTTTTTT.

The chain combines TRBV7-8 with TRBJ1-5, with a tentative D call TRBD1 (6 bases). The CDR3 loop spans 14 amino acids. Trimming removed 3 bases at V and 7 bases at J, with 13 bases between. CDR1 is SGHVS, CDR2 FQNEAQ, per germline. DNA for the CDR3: TGTGCCAGCAGCTTGGCGGGGGCTGGACAGCCCCAGCATTTT. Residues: CASSLAGAGQPQHF.

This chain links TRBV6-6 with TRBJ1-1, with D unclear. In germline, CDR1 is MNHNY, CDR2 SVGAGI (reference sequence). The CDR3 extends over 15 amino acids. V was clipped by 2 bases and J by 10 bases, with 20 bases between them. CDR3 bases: TGTGCCAGCAGTTACAGTATAGTGGCCCCGGATGCAGCTTTCTTT. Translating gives CASSYSIVAPDAAFF.

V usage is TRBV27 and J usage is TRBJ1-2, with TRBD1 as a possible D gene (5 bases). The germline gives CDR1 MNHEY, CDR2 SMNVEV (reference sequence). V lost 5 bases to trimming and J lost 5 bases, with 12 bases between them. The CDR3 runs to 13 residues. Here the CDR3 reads CASSTLGGYGYTF. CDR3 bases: TGTGCCAGCAGTACACTTGGGGGATATGGCTACACCTTC.

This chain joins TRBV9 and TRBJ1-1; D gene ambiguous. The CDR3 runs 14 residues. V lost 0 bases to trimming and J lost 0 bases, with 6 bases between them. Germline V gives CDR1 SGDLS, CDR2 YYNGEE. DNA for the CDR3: TGTGCCAGCAGCGTAGGCCAGATGAACACTGAAGCTTTCTTT. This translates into CASSVGQMNTEAFF.

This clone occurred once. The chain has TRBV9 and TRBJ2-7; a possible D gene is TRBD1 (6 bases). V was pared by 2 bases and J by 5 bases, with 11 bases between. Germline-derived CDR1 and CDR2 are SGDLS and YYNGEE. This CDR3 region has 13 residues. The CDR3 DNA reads TGTGCCAGCAGCGTCGGACAGCCCGACGAGCAGTACTTC. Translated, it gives CASSVGQPDEQYF.

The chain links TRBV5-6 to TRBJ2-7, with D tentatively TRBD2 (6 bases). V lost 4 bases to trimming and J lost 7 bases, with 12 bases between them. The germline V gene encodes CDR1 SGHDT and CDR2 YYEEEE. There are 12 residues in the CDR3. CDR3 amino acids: CASSRGMEEQYF. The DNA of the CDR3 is TGTGCCAGCAGCCGGGGGATGGAGGAGCAGTACTTC.

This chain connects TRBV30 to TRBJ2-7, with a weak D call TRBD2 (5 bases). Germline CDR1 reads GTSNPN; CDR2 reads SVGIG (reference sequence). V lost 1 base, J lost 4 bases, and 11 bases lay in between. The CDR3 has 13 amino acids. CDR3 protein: CAWSGSDKYEQYF. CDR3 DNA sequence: TGTGCCTGGAGTGGTAGCGACAAATACGAGCAGTACTTC. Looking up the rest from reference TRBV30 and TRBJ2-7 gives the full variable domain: SQTIHQWPATLVQPVGSPLSLECTVEGTSNPNLYWYRQAAGRGLQLLFYSVGIGQISSEVPQNLSASRPQDRQFILSSKKLLLSDSGFYLCAWSGSDKYEQYFGPGTRLTVT.

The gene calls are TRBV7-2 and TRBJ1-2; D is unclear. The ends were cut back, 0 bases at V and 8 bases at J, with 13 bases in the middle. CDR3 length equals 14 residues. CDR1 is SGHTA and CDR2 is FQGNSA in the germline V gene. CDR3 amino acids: CASSLASGVEGYTF. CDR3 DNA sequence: TGTGCCAGCAGCTTAGCGTCTGGGGTGGAGGGCTACACCTTC.